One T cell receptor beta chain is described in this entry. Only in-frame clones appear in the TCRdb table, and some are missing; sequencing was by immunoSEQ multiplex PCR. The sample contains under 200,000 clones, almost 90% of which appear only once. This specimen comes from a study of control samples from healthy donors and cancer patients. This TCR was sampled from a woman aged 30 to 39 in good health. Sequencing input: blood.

The CDR3 DNA follows: TGTGCCAGTAGAGCTAGCGGTAGCACAGATACGCAGTATTTT. Its translation: CASRASGSTDTQYF. The chain recombines TRBV19 with TRBJ2-3, with 7 bases aligning to TRBD2. The CDR3 runs to 14 residues. The ends lost 6 bases at V and 0 bases at J; junction bases unmatched: 3. Per the germline V gene, CDR1 is LNHDA and CDR2 is SQIVND (reference sequence).